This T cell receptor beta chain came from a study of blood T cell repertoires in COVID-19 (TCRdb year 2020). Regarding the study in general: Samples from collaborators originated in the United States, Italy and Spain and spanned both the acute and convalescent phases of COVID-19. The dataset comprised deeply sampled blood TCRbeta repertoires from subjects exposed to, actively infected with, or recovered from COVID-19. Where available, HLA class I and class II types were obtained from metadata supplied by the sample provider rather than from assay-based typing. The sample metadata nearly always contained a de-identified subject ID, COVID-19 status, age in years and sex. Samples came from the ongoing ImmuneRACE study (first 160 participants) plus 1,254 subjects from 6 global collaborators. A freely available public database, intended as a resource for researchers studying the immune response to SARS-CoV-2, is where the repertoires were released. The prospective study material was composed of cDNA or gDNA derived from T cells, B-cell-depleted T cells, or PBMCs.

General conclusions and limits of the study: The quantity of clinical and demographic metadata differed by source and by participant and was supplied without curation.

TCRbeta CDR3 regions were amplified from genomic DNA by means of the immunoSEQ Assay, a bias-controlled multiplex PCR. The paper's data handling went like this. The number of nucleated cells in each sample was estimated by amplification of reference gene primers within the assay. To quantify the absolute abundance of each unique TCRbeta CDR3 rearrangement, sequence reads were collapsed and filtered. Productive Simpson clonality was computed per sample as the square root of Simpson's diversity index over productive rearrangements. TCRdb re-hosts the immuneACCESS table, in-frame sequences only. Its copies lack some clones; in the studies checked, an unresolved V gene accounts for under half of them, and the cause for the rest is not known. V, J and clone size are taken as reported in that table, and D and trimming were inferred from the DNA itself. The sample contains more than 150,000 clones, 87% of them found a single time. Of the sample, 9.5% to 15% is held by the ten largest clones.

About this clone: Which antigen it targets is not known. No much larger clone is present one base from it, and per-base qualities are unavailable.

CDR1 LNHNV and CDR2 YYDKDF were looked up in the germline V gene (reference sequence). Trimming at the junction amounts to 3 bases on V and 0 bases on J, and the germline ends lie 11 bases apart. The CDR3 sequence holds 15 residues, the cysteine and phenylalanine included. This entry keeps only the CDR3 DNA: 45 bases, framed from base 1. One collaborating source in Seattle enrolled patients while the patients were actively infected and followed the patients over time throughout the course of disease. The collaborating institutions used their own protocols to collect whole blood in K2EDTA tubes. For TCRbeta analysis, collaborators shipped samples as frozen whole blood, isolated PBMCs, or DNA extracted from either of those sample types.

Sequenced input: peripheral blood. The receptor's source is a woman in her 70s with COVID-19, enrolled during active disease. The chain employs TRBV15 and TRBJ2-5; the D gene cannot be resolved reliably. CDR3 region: CATSRDGQNQETQYF. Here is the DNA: TGTGCCACCAGCAGGGATGGGCAAAACCAAGAGACCCAGTACTTC.